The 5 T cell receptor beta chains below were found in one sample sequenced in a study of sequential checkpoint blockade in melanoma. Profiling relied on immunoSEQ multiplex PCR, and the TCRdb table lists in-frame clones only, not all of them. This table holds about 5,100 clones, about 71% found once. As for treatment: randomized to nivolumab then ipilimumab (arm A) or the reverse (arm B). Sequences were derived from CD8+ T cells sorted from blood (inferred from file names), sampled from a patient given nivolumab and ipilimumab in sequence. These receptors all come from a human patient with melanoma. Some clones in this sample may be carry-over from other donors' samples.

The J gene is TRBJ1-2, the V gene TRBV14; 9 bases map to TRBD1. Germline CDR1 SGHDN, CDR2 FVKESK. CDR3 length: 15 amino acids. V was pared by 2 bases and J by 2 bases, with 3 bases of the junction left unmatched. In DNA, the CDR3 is TGTGCCAGCAGCCAACCCGGGACAGGGAACTATGGCTACACCTTC. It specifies CASSQPGTGNYGYTF.

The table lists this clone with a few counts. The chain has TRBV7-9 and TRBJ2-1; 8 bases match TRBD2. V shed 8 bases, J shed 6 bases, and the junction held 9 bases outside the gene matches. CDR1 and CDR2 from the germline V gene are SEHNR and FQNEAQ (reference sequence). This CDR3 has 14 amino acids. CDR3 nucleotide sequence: TGTGCCAGCCCCTTCGGGGGGGGTGTCAATGAGCAGTTCTTC. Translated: CASPFGGGVNEQFF.

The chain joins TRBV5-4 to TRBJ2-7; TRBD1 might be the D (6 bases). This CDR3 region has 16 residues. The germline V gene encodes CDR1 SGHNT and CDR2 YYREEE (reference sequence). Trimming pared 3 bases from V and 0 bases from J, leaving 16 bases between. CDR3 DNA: TGTGCCAGCAGCTACTATCAGGGGCCCAGCTCCTACGAGCAGTACTTC. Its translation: CASSYYQGPSSYEQYF. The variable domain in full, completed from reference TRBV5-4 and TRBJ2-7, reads ETGVTQSPTHLIKTRGQQVTLRCSSQSGHNTVSWYQQALGQGPQFIFQYYREEENGRGNFPPRFSGLQFPNYSSELNVNALELDDSALYLCASSYYQGPSSYEQYFGPGTRLTVT.

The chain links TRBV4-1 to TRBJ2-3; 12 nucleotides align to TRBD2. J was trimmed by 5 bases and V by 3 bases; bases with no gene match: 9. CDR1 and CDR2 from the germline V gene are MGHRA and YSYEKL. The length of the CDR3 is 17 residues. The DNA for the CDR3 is TGCGCCAGCAGCCAGAGGGGGACTAGCGGGTCTCAAGATACGCAGTATTTT. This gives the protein CASSQRGTSGSQDTQYF.

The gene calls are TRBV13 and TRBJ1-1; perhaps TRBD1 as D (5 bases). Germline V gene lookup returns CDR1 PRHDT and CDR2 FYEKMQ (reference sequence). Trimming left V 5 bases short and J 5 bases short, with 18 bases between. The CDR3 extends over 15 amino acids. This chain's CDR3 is CASSPLTDMRTEAFF. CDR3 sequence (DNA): TGTGCCAGCAGCCCCCTGACAGACATGAGGACTGAAGCTTTCTTT.